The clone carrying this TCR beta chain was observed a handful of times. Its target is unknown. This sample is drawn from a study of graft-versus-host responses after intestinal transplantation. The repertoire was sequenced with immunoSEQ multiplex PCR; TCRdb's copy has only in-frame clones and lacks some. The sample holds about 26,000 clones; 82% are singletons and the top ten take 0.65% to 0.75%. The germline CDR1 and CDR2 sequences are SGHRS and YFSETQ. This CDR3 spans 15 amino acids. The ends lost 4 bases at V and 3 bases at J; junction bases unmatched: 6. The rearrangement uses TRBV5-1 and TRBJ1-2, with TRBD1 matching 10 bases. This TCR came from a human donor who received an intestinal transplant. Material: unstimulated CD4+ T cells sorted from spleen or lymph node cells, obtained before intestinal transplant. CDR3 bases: TGCGCCAGCAGCCCGGAGGGACAGGGGTACTATGGCTACACCTTC. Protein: CASSPEGQGYYGYTF.